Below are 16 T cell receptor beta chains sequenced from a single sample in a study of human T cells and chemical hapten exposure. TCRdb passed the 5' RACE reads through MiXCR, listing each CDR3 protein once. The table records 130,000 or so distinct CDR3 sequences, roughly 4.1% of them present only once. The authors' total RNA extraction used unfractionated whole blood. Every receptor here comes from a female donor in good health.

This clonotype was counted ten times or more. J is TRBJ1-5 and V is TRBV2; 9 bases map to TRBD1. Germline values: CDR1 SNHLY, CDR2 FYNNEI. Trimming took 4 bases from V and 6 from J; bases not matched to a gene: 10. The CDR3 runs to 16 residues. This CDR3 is CASSATGTGFIQPQHF. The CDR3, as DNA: TGTGCCAGCAGTGCCACCGGGACAGGGTTTATTCAGCCCCAGCATTTT.

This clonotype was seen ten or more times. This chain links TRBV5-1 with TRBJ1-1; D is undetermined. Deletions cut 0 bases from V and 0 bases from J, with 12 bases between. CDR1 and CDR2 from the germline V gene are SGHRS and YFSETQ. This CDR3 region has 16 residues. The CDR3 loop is CASSLDPADMNTEAFF. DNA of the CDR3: TGCGCCAGCAGCTTGGATCCAGCAGACATGAACACTGAAGCTTTCTTT.

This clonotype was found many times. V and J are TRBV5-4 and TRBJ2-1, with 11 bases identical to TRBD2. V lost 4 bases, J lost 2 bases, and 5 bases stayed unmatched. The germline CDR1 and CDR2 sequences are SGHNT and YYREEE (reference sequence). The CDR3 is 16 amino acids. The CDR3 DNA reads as TGTGCCAGCAGCCAGACTAGCGGGGCAACCTACAATGAGCAGTTCTTC. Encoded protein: CASSQTSGATYNEQFF. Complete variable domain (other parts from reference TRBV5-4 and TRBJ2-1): ETGVTQSPTHLIKTRGQQVTLRCSSQSGHNTVSWYQQALGQGPQFIFQYYREEENGRGNFPPRFSGLQFPNYSSELNVNALELDDSALYLCASSQTSGATYNEQFFGPGTRLTVL.

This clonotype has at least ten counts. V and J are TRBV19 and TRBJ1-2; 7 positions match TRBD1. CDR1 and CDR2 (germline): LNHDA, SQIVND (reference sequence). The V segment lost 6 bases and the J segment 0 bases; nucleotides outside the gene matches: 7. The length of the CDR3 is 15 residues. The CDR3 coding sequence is TGTGCCAGTAGAAAACCCGGGACAGCTAACTATGGCTACACCTTC. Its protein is CASRKPGTANYGYTF.

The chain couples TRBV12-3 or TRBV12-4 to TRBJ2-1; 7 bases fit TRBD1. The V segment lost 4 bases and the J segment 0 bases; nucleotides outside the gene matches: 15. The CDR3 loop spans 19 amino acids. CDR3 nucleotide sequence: TGTGCCAGCAGTTCCACCCGGGACAGAGATTATAGCTCCTACAATGAGCAGTTCTTC. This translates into CASSSTRDRDYSSYNEQFF.

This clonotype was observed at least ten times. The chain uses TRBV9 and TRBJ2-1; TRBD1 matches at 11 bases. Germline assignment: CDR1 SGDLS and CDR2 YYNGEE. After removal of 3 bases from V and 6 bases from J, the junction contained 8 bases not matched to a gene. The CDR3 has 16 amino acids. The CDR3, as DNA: TGTGCCAGCAGCGCCCCCATCGGGACAGGGGGCAATGAGCAGTTCTTC. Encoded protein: CASSAPIGTGGNEQFF.

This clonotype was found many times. The CDR3 bases are TGCAGCGTTGAAATGGGAGTTATCTCCTACAATGAGCAGTTCTTC. It yields the protein CSVEMGVISYNEQFF. The chain couples TRBV29-1 to TRBJ2-1; a possible D gene is TRBD2 (5 bases). This CDR3 is built from 15 residues. Trimming stripped 2 bases from V and 0 bases from J, with 11 bases between. The V gene's germline CDR1 is SQVTM and CDR2 ANQGSEA.

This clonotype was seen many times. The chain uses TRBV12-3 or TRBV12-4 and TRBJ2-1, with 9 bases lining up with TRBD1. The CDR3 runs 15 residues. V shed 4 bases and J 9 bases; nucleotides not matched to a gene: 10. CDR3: CASSSQSGQGGEQFF. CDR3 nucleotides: TGTGCCAGCAGTTCCCAGTCGGGACAGGGAGGTGAGCAGTTCTTC.

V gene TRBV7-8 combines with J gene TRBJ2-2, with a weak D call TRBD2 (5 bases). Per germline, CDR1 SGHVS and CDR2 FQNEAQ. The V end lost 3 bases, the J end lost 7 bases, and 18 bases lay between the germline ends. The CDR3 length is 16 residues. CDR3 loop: CASSFAVAPCGGELFF. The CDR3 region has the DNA TGTGCCAGCAGCTTTGCGGTAGCGCCGTGCGGCGGGGAGCTGTTTTTT.

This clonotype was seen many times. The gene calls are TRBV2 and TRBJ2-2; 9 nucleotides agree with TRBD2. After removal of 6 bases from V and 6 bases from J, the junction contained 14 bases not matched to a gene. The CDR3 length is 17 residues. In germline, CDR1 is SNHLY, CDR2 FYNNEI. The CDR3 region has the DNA TGTGCCAGCAGAGGGAAAAGAGGGACTAGCTCCCCCGGGGAGCTGTTTTTT. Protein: CASRGKRGTSSPGELFF.

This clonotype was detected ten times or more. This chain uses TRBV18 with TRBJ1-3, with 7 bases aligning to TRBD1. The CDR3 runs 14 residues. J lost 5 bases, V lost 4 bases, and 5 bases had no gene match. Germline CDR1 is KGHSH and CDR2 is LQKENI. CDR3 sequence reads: CASSQQGYRNTIYF. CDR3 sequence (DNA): TGTGCCAGCTCACAACAGGGGTACAGAAACACCATATATTTT. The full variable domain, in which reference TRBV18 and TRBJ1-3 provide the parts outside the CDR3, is NAGVMQNPRHLVRRRGQEARLRCSPMKGHSHVYWYRQLPEEGLKFMVYLQKENIIDESGMPKERFSAEFPKEGPSILRIQQVVRGDSAAYFCASSQQGYRNTIYFGEGSWLTVV.

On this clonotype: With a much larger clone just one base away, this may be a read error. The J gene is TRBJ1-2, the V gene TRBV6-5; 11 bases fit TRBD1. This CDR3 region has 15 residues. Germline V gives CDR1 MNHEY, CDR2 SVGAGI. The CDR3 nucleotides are TGTGCCAGCAGTTACCCCGGACAGGGGGCTTATGGCTACAACTTC. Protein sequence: CASSYPGQGAYGYNF.

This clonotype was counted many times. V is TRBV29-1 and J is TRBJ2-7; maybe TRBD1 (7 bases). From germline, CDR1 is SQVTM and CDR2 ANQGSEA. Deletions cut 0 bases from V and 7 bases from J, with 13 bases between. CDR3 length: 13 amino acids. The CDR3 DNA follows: TGCAGCGTTGAAGAAGAGGCAGGGGGGGAGCAGTACTTC. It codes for CSVEEEAGGEQYF.

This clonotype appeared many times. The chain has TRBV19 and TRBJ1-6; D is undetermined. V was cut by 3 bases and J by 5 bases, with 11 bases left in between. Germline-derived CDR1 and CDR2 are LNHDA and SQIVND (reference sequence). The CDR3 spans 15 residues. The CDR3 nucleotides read TGTGCCAGTAGTATCGGGCCGAGGAATAATTCACCCCTCCACTTT. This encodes CASSIGPRNNSPLHF.

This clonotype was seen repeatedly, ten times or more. The CDR3 loop is CASSHGQVQAFF. CDR3 sequence (DNA): TGTGCCAGCAGCCACGGACAGGTTCAAGCTTTCTTT. This chain links TRBV6-2 or TRBV6-3 with TRBJ1-1; 7 bases are shared with TRBD1. This CDR3 contains 12 residues. In germline, CDR1 is MNHEY, CDR2 SVGEGT. V gave up 6 bases and J gave up 9 bases; unmatched junction bases: 7.

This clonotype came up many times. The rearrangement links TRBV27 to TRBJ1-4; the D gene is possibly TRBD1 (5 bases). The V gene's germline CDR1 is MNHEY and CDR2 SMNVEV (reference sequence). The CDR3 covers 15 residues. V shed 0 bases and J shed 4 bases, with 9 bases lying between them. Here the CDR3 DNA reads TGTGCCAGCAGTTTATCTAGGGGTTTTAATGAAAAACTGTTTTTT. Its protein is CASSLSRGFNEKLFF. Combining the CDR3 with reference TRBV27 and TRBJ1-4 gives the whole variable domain EAQVTQNPRYLITVTGKKLTVTCSQNMNHEYMSWYRQDPGLGLRQIYYSMNVEVTDKGDVPEGYKVSRKEKRNFPLILESPSPNQTSLYFCASSLSRGFNEKLFFGSGTQLSVL.